This note documents a single T cell receptor (beta chain) sequence. This sample was included in a study of blood T cells in healthy people across ages. The CDR3 spans 15 residues. Trimming stripped 5 bases from V and 0 bases from J, with 12 bases between. The germline gives CDR1 SGHRS, CDR2 YFSETQ. Using a J-beta primer mix together with a sample-barcoded 5' primer, a second PCR was run for roughly 7 to 11 cycles. TCRdb re-called the 5' RACE reads with MiXCR, one entry per CDR3 protein. The sample includes around 700,000 distinct CDR3 sequences, 20% to 25% of them seen just once. This sample also belongs to another study, concerning T cells of mothers and their children.

Sequencing was performed on blood. This TCR came from a boy aged 5 to 17 in good health. V gene TRBV5-1 combines with J gene TRBJ2-1; no definite D call. The CDR3 reads CASSSQHSSYNEQFF. CDR3 DNA sequence: TGCGCCAGCAGTTCACAACATAGCTCCTACAATGAGCAGTTCTTC.